The clone carrying this T cell receptor (beta chain) was counted between two and nine times. Its matching antigen is unknown. This record comes from a study of cytomegalovirus exposure and HLA in healthy donors. Study-level background: Drawn from HLA-typed donors, approximately 86 million unique TCRs were held in an early data release. Of several hundred genotyped donors, 81% grouped in the Caucasian-associated ancestry cluster. Study results and caveats: A classifier reportedly called cytomegalovirus status with high sensitivity and specificity. Through in vitro validation, a few CMV-associated chains were shown to be specific for CMV antigens.

The primer mix had 60 Vbeta and 13 Jbeta primers. Generated by immunoSEQ multiplex PCR, the TCRdb table keeps only in-frame clones and is missing some. The sample holds fewer than 250,000 clones, 79% seen once. Trimming took 5 bases from V and 4 from J; bases not matched to a gene: 4. The CDR3 loop spans 13 amino acids. CDR1 MDHEN and CDR2 SYDVKM come from the germline V gene. The rearrangement links TRBV28 to TRBJ1-2; 7 bases line up with TRBD1. Sequences were obtained from PBMCs. The origin of this receptor is a male donor in good health and CMV-seropositive. The CDR3 DNA follows: TGTGCCAGCAGTCCGGACAGGCCCTATGGCTACACCTTC. Its protein product is CASSPDRPYGYTF.